This section outlines one T cell receptor (beta chain) sequence together with its context. Its antigen remains unknown. The trim removed 3 bases at V and 3 bases at J, leaving 3 bases unmatched. This CDR3 has 16 residues. CDR1 KGHDR and CDR2 SFDVKD come from the germline V gene. A 5'RACE template-switching step, the method used to make TCR cDNA, added a universal primer site and UMIs. TCRdb called the 5' RACE reads again in MiXCR, with one record for every CDR3 protein. The table lists about 130,000 distinct CDR3 sequences, 6.6% of them singletons. The data are from a study of T cells after yellow fever vaccination. Whole-study context: Fractions low in cell number were prepared with SMART-Seq v4 Ultra Low Input. Regarding the study as a whole: Relatively few clonotypes were ones that appeared in both CD4 and CD8 compartments.

The clonotype originates from a young man who received the YFV17D yellow fever vaccine. The sample here was CD4+ T cells sorted from PBMCs, taken 10 days after the yellow fever booster vaccination. The rearrangement uses TRBV24-1 and TRBJ2-5; 13 nucleotides agree with TRBD2. The CDR3 spells CATSDPLAGGKETQYF. In DNA, the CDR3 is TGTGCCACCAGTGATCCACTAGCGGGAGGGAAAGAGACCCAGTACTTC.